This T cell receptor beta chain was sequenced in a study of blood T cell repertoires in COVID-19. About the study: Sources were T cells, B-cell-depleted T cells, or PBMCs; the material itself was cDNA or gDNA.

The germline V gene encodes CDR1 LNHNV and CDR2 YYDKDF (reference sequence). V lost 0 bases and J lost 5, with 16 bases in between. This CDR3 spans 17 amino acids. Per the study methods: Quantification of nucleated cells was approximated via reference gene primer amplification. Measured with immunoSEQ multiplex PCR; TCRdb has only the in-frame clones, and not every one. V and J calls and clone size are given by that table; D and trimming were obtained from the DNA. Of nearly 250,000 clones listed, 86% were seen once; the top ten hold under 2%. Sequencing was carried out using peripheral blood. The V gene is TRBV15, the J gene TRBJ2-2; D may be TRBD2 (6 bases). This clonotype originated in a woman aged 60 to 75 who had recovered from COVID-19. The CDR3 sequence is CATSRESSGVRTGELFF. The CDR3 coding sequence is TGTGCCACCAGCAGAGAATCGTCGGGGGTTCGGACCGGGGAGCTGTTTTTT.